The clone carrying this T cell receptor (beta chain) showed up just once. What it binds is not known. Clones were read by immunoSEQ multiplex PCR, and TCRdb kept only the in-frame ones, dropping some. This table holds tens of thousands of clones, about nine tenths found once. This sample is part of a study of OX40 agonist ivuxolimab in advanced cancers. Looking at the study overall: The study reported partial responses in three patients: one hepatocellular carcinoma, two cutaneous melanoma.

Whole-study findings and limits: In the 0.1 to 3.0 mg/kg range, CD4+ and CD8+ blood T cells had expanded clonally by week 6.

The investigators sampled blood at baseline, at cycle 4 day 1, and at cycle 7 day 1. This CDR3 spans 14 amino acids. Germline CDR1 reads MNHEY; CDR2 reads SMNVEV (reference sequence). V was cut by 5 bases and J by 2 bases, with 13 bases left in between. This sequence originates from an adult with an advanced solid tumor such as melanoma, head and neck, liver or kidney cancer. This rearrangement joins TRBV27 to TRBJ2-7, with a tentative D call TRBD1 (6 bases). Sequencing was performed on CD4+ or CD8+ T cells sorted from blood, taken in a trial of the OX40 agonist ivuxolimab. The CDR3: CASSRDRPPYEQYF. The CDR3 DNA follows: TGTGCCAGCAGTCGTGACAGGCCACCCTACGAGCAGTACTTC.